These 6 T cell receptor beta chains originate from one sample sequenced in a study of blood T cell repertoires in COVID-19. Sequencing was performed with immunoSEQ multiplex PCR; in TCRdb, only in-frame clones are kept and a portion is missing. Of nearly 200,000 clones in the sample, about 88% were seen once. The specimen was peripheral blood. The receptors were gathered from a woman aged 40 to 50 who had recovered from COVID-19.

The chain carries TRBV7-2 and TRBJ2-3; TRBD1 might be the D (6 bases). The V end lost 2 bases, the J end lost 2 bases, and 11 bases lay between the germline ends. Germline V gene sequence: CDR1 SGHTA, CDR2 FQGNSA. The CDR3 covers 15 residues. The CDR3 protein is CASSLWDTNTDTQYF. Here the CDR3 DNA reads TGTGCCAGCAGCTTATGGGACACAAACACAGATACGCAGTATTTT.

This chain joins TRBV5-1 and TRBJ1-1; no reliable D call. CDR3 size: 12 residues. V dropped 4 bases and J dropped 2 bases, with 6 bases sitting between them. CDR1 is SGHRS and CDR2 is YFSETQ in the germline V gene. The chain's CDR3 is CASSEGNTEAFF. CDR3 DNA: TGCGCCAGCAGCGAGGGTAACACTGAAGCTTTCTTT.

The V and J genes are TRBV3-1 (or the pseudogene TRBV3-2) and TRBJ2-7, with 7 nucleotides matching TRBD1. This CDR3 spans 15 amino acids. Per the germline V gene, CDR1 is LGHDT and CDR2 is YNNKEL (reference sequence). Trimming took 1 base from V and 2 from J; bases not matched to a gene: 5. The CDR3 here is CASSQGWDRTYEQYF. The CDR3 DNA reads as TGTGCCAGCAGCCAAGGCTGGGACAGAACCTACGAGCAGTACTTC.

The J gene is TRBJ2-1, the V gene TRBV9; perhaps TRBD2 as D (5 bases). This CDR3 has 15 residues. Deletions cut 0 bases from V and 0 bases from J, with 7 bases between. Germline V gene sequence: CDR1 SGDLS, CDR2 YYNGEE. The DNA of the CDR3 is TGTGCCAGCAGCGTAGATGAGGGCTCCTACAATGAGCAGTTCTTC. Translation: CASSVDEGSYNEQFF.

This clone was detected only a few times. The chain employs TRBV3-1 (or the pseudogene TRBV3-2) and TRBJ1-1; TRBD1 matches at 10 bases. This CDR3 region has 15 residues. V lost 1 base, J lost 5 bases, and 4 bases stayed unmatched. Per germline, CDR1 LGHDT and CDR2 YNNKEL (reference sequence). The CDR3 nucleotides read TGTGCCAGCAGCCAAGGGACAGGGGGATATACTGAAGCTTTCTTT. Translation: CASSQGTGGYTEAFF.

The J gene is TRBJ2-3, the V gene TRBV3-1 (or the pseudogene TRBV3-2), with 12 positions matching TRBD2. This CDR3 spans 15 amino acids. The germline V gene encodes CDR1 LGHDT and CDR2 YNNKEL (reference sequence). Trimming cost V 7 bases and J 6 bases; bases outside gene matches: 8. The CDR3: CASTRLAGELDTQYF. The CDR3 region has the DNA TGTGCCAGCACCCGACTAGCGGGAGAACTGGATACGCAGTATTTT.